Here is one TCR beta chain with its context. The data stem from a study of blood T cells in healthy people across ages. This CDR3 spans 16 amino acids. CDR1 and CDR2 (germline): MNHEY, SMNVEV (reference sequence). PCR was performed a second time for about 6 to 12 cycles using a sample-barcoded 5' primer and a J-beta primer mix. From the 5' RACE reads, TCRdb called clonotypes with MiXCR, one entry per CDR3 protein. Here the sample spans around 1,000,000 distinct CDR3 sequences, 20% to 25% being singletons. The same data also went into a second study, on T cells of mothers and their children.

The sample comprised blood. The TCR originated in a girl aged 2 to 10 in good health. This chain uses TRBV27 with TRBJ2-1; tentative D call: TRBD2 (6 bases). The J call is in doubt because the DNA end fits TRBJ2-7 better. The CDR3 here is CASSLSTGSVSYEQYF. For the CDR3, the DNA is TGTGCCAGCAGTTTAAGTACCGGGAGTGTCTCCTACGAGCAGTACTTC.